This T cell receptor (beta chain) is from a study of blood T cell repertoires in COVID-19. Study summary: From T cells, B-cell-depleted T cells, or PBMCs came the material, which was cDNA or gDNA.

The authors' processing: Amplification with reference gene primers provided the estimates of nucleated cell counts. Generated by immunoSEQ multiplex PCR, the TCRdb table keeps only in-frame clones and is missing some. D and trimming come from the DNA, and the V and J calls and clone size come from that table. Of more than 50,000 clones in the sample, 60% to 80% were seen once. Germline CDR1 and CDR2: LGHNA and YNFKEQ. V lost 1 base and J lost 2; bases outside the gene matches: 10. The CDR3 consists of 17 residues. This clonotype was sampled from a man between 65 and 85 years old with active or convalescent COVID-19. The rearrangement uses TRBV4-2 and TRBJ2-7; 8 bases are a match to TRBD1. Sequences were obtained from peripheral blood. This CDR3 is CASSQVGPGTGTYEQYF. CDR3 coding DNA: TGTGCCAGCAGCCAAGTGGGGCCCGGGACAGGAACCTACGAGCAGTACTTC.